The 3 T cell receptor beta chains listed next were all sequenced from one sample in a study of post-analysis software for immune sequencing data. General study results and limits: In patients, four to six TRBV segments were more frequent than in controls, with TRBV5-6, TRBV5-1 and TRBV20-1 among them.

Unique molecular identifiers were built into the TCR beta cDNA libraries. TCRdb re-called the PCR reads with MiXCR, one entry per CDR3 protein. The data show about 770,000 distinct CDR3 sequences, with roughly 50% seen just once and 4% to 5% held by the top ten. No cognate antigen is known for these TCRs. The sample comprised blood. These receptors all come from a girl aged 5-17 years with multiple sclerosis.

The V call is TRBV5-6, the J call TRBJ2-5; D unclear. Trimming pared 2 bases from V and 5 bases from J, leaving 7 bases between. Germline CDR1 and CDR2: SGHDT and YYEEEE. The CDR3 has 12 residues. CDR3 in amino acids: CASSFTPETQYF. The CDR3 DNA reads as TGTGCCAGCAGCTTTACTCCCGAGACCCAGTACTTC.

This clonotype was counted a few times. This chain links TRBV30 with TRBJ1-4, with D perhaps TRBD1 (5 bases). This CDR3 has 14 amino acids. Trimming shortened V by 0 bases and J by 4 bases, and 9 bases separated the two germline ends. The germline gives CDR1 GTSNPN, CDR2 SVGIG (reference sequence). The CDR3 protein is CAWSVPGLNEKLFF. The CDR3 nucleotides read TGTGCCTGGAGTGTACCGGGACTTAATGAAAAACTGTTTTTT.

The chain couples TRBV29-1 to TRBJ1-1; no clear D gene. Germline lookup yields CDR1 SQVTM and CDR2 ANQGSEA. The CDR3 runs 13 residues. Between the trimmed V and J ends, which lost 6 bases and 2 bases, there was a span of 13 bases. CDR3 amino acids: CSVVSTLNTEAFF. The DNA for the CDR3 is TGCAGCGTCGTCTCTACGCTAAACACTGAAGCTTTCTTT. The whole variable domain, filled in from reference TRBV29-1 and TRBJ1-1, reads SAVISQKPSRDICQRGTSLTIQCQVDSQVTMMFWYRQQPGQSLTLIATANQGSEATYESGFVIDKFPISRPNLTFSTLTVSNMSPEDSSIYLCSVVSTLNTEAFFGQGTRLTVV.